This T cell receptor beta chain was identified in a study of OX40 agonist ivuxolimab in advanced cancers. Background for the entire study: Ivuxolimab, which targeted the costimulatory receptor OX40 (CD134), was an agonistic, fully human IgG2 monoclonal antibody. Intravenous ivuxolimab was administered to patients every 2 weeks at six dose levels: 0.01, 0.1, 0.3, 1.5, 3 and 10 mg/kg. Of the roughly 53 patients in dose escalation, 19 had hepatocellular carcinoma, roughly 15 had melanoma, 9 had renal cell carcinoma and 9 had head and neck cancer. A male proportion of roughly 80% and a mean age of around 60 years, ranging from about 20 to 80, were recorded for the dose-escalation cohort. Prior anti-PD-1, anti-PD-L1 or anti-CTLA-4 therapy was permitted, and checkpoint inhibitors had been received by roughly 42% of dose-escalation patients. Partial responses occurred in three dose-escalation patients: two with cutaneous melanoma and one with hepatocellular carcinoma. Peripheral TCRbeta sequencing aimed to test whether ivuxolimab altered TCR sequence diversity and caused clonal T-cell expansion. The paper describes the monotherapy dose-escalation part (N of about 54 patients) of the phase I trial of ivuxolimab. Study-wide findings and limitations: After ivuxolimab, CD8+ T cells had more expanded clones than CD4+ T cells on average. Partial responders in the 0.1-3.0 mg/kg groups had among the lowest normalized peripheral clonal expansion, especially among CD8+ T cells. Low levels of normalized T-cell clonal expansion were also shown by some nonresponding patients. The antigen specificity of the peripheral T cells that underwent clonal expansion was not determined. At doses of 0.1 to 3.0 mg/kg, clonal expansion of both CD4+ and CD8+ T cells in blood was seen between baseline and week 6.

To sequence the TCRbeta CDR3 region, genomic DNA was isolated from the sorted cells. The immunoSEQ Assay was used to sequence the TCRbeta CDR3 regions. The clones in this table, taken by TCRdb from immuneACCESS, are in-frame only. Not every clone is retained; where verified, under half of the shortfall comes from an unresolved V gene, and the cause of the rest is unknown. The sample table holds about 71,000 clones, of which over 90% were seen once. The ten largest clones capture 15% to 18% of the sample. Concerning this clone: The specificity of this receptor is unknown. No per-base quality is available; no much larger clone lies one base away.

The trial excluded patients who had a history of autoimmune disease or were on systemic immunosuppression. Peripheral blood for TCR sequencing was collected from all dose cohorts at baseline, on cycle 4 day 1, and on cycle 7 day 1. The samples were taken from a phase I, first-in-human, multicenter, open-label dose-escalation trial of ivuxolimab. Adults with locally advanced or metastatic melanoma, renal cell carcinoma, hepatocellular carcinoma or head and neck squamous cell carcinoma were enrolled in the trial. CD4+ and CD8+ T cells were sorted separately from peripheral blood before TCR sequencing. The CDR3 spans 12 residues, from the cysteine through the phenylalanine. Just the 36-base CDR3 DNA is kept, in frame starting at base 1. The germline V gene (reference sequence) supplies CDR1 LNHDA and CDR2 SQIVND. The junction carries 11 bases between V and J, which are trimmed by 4 bases and 8 bases respectively.

This sequence was found in an adult with an advanced solid tumor such as melanoma, head and neck, liver or kidney cancer. Here the sequenced sample was CD4+ or CD8+ T cells sorted from blood, taken in a trial of the OX40 agonist ivuxolimab. The chain is assembled from TRBV19 and TRBJ1-1; the D gene lacks a confident call. The CDR3 corresponds to CASSTPGLEAFF. At the DNA level, the sequence is TGTGCCAGTAGTACACCCGGGCTAGAAGCTTTCTTT.